The T cell receptor beta chain under discussion was sequenced for a study of T-cell reconstitution after alpha-beta-depleted transplantation in children. Whole-study findings and limits: Several hundred expanded graft clones reportedly gave rise to the alpha-beta T cells present about two months after transplant.

This CDR3 spans 14 amino acids. Trimming took 0 bases from V and 1 from J, leaving 6 bases between them. Germline-derived CDR1 and CDR2 are DFQATT and SNEGSKA (reference sequence). A library of TCRbeta sequences, prepared with unique molecular identifiers, was generated. TCRdb passed the PCR reads through MiXCR, listing each CDR3 protein once. The profile shows about 290,000 distinct CDR3 sequences, about 9.4% of them singletons. The table lists this clonotype with many counts. The antigen remains undetermined. The material was PBMCs, obtained before TCRalphabeta/CD19-depleted stem cell transplant. This TCR was sampled from a boy less than two years old with acute myeloid leukemia, due to receive a stem cell transplant. V usage is TRBV20-1 and J usage is TRBJ2-2; D gene ambiguous. As DNA, the CDR3 is TGCAGTGCTAGAGATGACTTGAACACCGGGGAGCTGTTTTTT. This codes for CSARDDLNTGELFF.